The 32 T cell receptor beta chains given below trace back to one sample, sequenced in a study of T-cell memory formation after mild COVID-19. TCRdb used MiXCR to reprocess the 5' RACE reads, holding one entry per CDR3 protein. This table has fewer than 250,000 distinct CDR3 sequences, around 17% appearing once. Sample: PBMCs or a T cell subset sorted from them (not recorded which). The receptor set was obtained from an adult woman who had mild COVID-19 (a few samples of this study predate the infection). Cell type and time point are not known.

This clonotype has a handful of counts. CDR3 in amino acids: CASSSYNGWQFF. For the CDR3, the DNA is TGTGCCAGCAGCTCGTACAATGGTTGGCAGTTCTTC. This chain joins TRBV7-3 and TRBJ2-1; no clear D gene. With 4 bases removed from V and 12 bases from J, the gap between germline ends came to 13 bases. The CDR3 has 12 amino acids. Looked up from germline, CDR1 is SGHTA and CDR2 is FQGTGA.

This clonotype was found a few times. V gene TRBV7-9 combines with J gene TRBJ1-6, with D unclear. Deletions cut 5 bases from V and 0 bases from J, with 5 bases between. This CDR3 comprises 14 residues. Germline V gene data show CDR1 as SEHNR and CDR2 as FQNEAQ (reference sequence). CDR3 sequence: CASSAVSYNSPLHF. The CDR3 DNA reads as TGTGCCAGCAGCGCAGTCTCCTATAATTCACCCCTCCACTTT.

The V gene is TRBV12-3 or TRBV12-4, the J gene TRBJ2-4; 7 bases agree with TRBD1. The CDR3 totals 15 residues. J lost 5 bases, V lost 2 bases, and 6 bases had no gene match. CDR3 in DNA: TGTGCCAGCAGTTTACGAGCGCAGGGGGAAAACATTCAGTACTTC. This gives the protein CASSLRAQGENIQYF.

This clonotype appeared a few times. The chain combines TRBV27 with TRBJ1-1, with D maybe TRBD1 (6 bases). V was pared by 9 bases and J by 5 bases, with 25 bases between. The CDR3 length is 16 residues. CDR1 and CDR2 (germline): MNHEY, SMNVEV (reference sequence). The CDR3 DNA reads as TGTGCCAGTAGAGTAGGACTAACAGGGAAGAGAACTGAAGCTTTCTTT. The encoded protein is CASRVGLTGKRTEAFF.

This clonotype occurred a few times. This rearrangement joins TRBV7-8 to TRBJ2-5, with D unresolved. This CDR3 spans 15 amino acids. The V end lost 3 bases, the J end lost 5 bases, and 16 bases lay between the germline ends. Germline CDR1 is SGHVS and CDR2 is FQNEAQ. CDR3 sequence reads: CASSFQPLVRETQYF. Here the CDR3 DNA reads TGTGCCAGCAGCTTCCAGCCCCTGGTCAGGGAGACCCAGTACTTC.

This clonotype has more than one count but fewer than ten. The chain is built from TRBV7-2 and TRBJ1-1, with D perhaps matching TRBD1 (5 bases). Trimming cost V 5 bases and J 1 base, with 14 bases left between them. Germline values: CDR1 SGHTA, CDR2 FQGNSA. The CDR3 spans 15 residues. CDR3 in amino acids: CASSTGRLKNTEAFF. CDR3 sequence (DNA): TGTGCCAGCAGCACGGGACGGTTGAAGAACACTGAAGCTTTCTTT.

This clonotype has just a few counts. The chain employs TRBV18 and TRBJ2-3; the D gene is possibly TRBD2 (6 bases). The V gene lost 6 bases and the J gene lost 3 bases, with 22 bases spanning the gap. The CDR3 length is 17 residues. Germline V gene lookup returns CDR1 KGHSH and CDR2 LQKENI. The CDR3 loop is CASSAPGDFWVTDTQYF. CDR3 DNA sequence: TGTGCCAGCTCCGCGCCGGGGGACTTTTGGGTTACAGATACGCAGTATTTT.

A few counts support this clonotype. The genes are TRBV9 and TRBJ1-1, with 7 bases identical to TRBD1. J lost 2 bases, V lost 3 bases, and 7 bases had no gene match. CDR3 size: 15 residues. Germline CDR1 SGDLS, CDR2 YYNGEE. The CDR3 sequence is CASSAQGQLNTEAFF. As DNA, the CDR3 is TGTGCCAGCAGCGCCCAGGGACAGCTCAACACTGAAGCTTTCTTT.

The rearrangement joins TRBV4-1 to TRBJ1-6; no definite D call. This CDR3 has 15 residues. The V end was cut by 0 bases, the J end by 7 bases, with 10 bases between. Germline V gene sequence: CDR1 MGHRA, CDR2 YSYEKL. Here the CDR3 DNA reads TGCGCCAGCAGCCAAGATCCACAGACGAATTCACCCCTCCACTTT. It yields the protein CASSQDPQTNSPLHF.

The CDR3: CATGDSNQPQHF. The CDR3 DNA reads TGTGCCACCGGGGATAGCAATCAGCCCCAGCATTTT. The gene calls are TRBV24-1 and TRBJ1-5; no firm D call. The CDR3 runs 12 residues. Germline assignment: CDR1 KGHDR and CDR2 SFDVKD. Trimming cost V 9 bases and J 0 bases, with 5 bases left between them.

The sample holds one count of this clonotype. The V and J genes are TRBV4-3 and TRBJ2-2, with 8 bases matching TRBD2. The junction had 8 bases not matched to a gene; V was cut back by 4 bases and J by 4 bases. The V gene's germline CDR1 is LGHNA and CDR2 YSLEER. CDR3 length: 16 amino acids. The CDR3 coding sequence is TGCGCCAGCAGCCCCCAATCGACTAGCGCCACCGGGGAGCTGTTTTTT. It encodes CASSPQSTSATGELFF.

The chain's CDR3 is CASSLSYWQDNQPQHF. The CDR3 DNA reads TGTGCCAGCAGTTTATCCTACTGGCAGGACAATCAGCCCCAGCATTTT. This chain links TRBV27 with TRBJ1-5; D gene ambiguous. Trimming cost V 0 bases and J 3 bases, with 12 bases left between them. Germline loops: CDR1 MNHEY, CDR2 SMNVEV (reference sequence). The CDR3 totals 16 residues.

There are many counts of this clonotype. This chain uses TRBV19 with TRBJ2-3; possible D gene TRBD2, 6 bases. The CDR3 sequence is 13 residues long. Trimming removed 4 bases at V and 6 bases at J, with 11 bases between. Per the germline V gene, CDR1 is LNHDA and CDR2 is SQIVND (reference sequence). Here the CDR3 reads CASSRGLSDTQYF. Here the CDR3 DNA reads TGTGCCAGTAGTAGGGGACTGTCGGATACGCAGTATTTT.

This sequence joins TRBV12-3 or TRBV12-4 and TRBJ1-1; the match to TRBD1 covers 8 bases. V trimming: 6 bases; J trimming: 1 base; junction bases outside the gene matches: 7. CDR3 length: 15 amino acids. The CDR3 protein is CASSIPGQANTEAFF. CDR3 nucleotides: TGTGCCAGCAGCATTCCGGGACAGGCGAACACTGAAGCTTTCTTT.

The chain couples TRBV12-3 or TRBV12-4 to TRBJ1-4; D ambiguous. The CDR3 extends over 14 amino acids. V shed 6 bases and J shed 3 bases, with 11 bases lying between them. The CDR3 here is CASRFSGANEKLFF. As DNA, the CDR3 is TGTGCCAGCAGATTTAGTGGAGCTAATGAAAAACTGTTTTTT.

This clonotype came up a few times. The chain couples TRBV12-3 or TRBV12-4 to TRBJ1-2, with 8 bases fitting TRBD1. V was clipped by 6 bases and J by 4 bases; unmatched bases: 10. There are 15 residues in the CDR3. The CDR3 loop reads CASSLFRGRGYGYTF. The CDR3 DNA follows: TGTGCCAGCAGCCTGTTCAGGGGGCGCGGCTATGGCTACACCTTC.

This clonotype has a handful of counts. V is TRBV18 and J is TRBJ2-7; D call uncertain. V was trimmed by 3 bases and J by 3 bases, leaving 15 bases between them. Germline CDR1 reads KGHSH; CDR2 reads LQKENI. The CDR3 is made up of 15 amino acids. The chain's CDR3 is CASSPGTASNYEQYF. CDR3 nucleotide sequence: TGTGCCAGCTCACCGGGTACTGCCTCCAACTACGAGCAGTACTTC.

This clonotype was seen a handful of times. The chain uses TRBV24-1 and TRBJ2-3, with D possibly TRBD1 on 6 matching bases. V was cut by 4 bases and J by 1 base, with 14 bases left in between. The germline V gene has CDR1 KGHDR and CDR2 SFDVKD. This CDR3 spans 16 amino acids. The CDR3 protein is CATSDDRYRGTDTQYF. CDR3 DNA: TGTGCCACCAGTGACGACAGGTATCGAGGCACAGATACGCAGTATTTT.

This clonotype was seen a handful of times. J is TRBJ2-6 and V is TRBV18, with D tentatively TRBD1 (6 bases). Trimming took off 0 bases at V and 1 base at J, with 13 bases between the two ends. This CDR3 is 18 amino acids long. From germline, CDR1 is KGHSH and CDR2 LQKENI. The CDR3 DNA reads as TGTGCCAGCTCACCACCGGGGGCCAGAGTATCTGGGGCCAACGTCCTGACTTTC. It is translated as CASSPPGARVSGANVLTF.

The rearrangement links TRBV7-6 to TRBJ2-5; 8 bases match TRBD1. Germline V CDR1 and CDR2: SGHVS, FNYEAQ. The CDR3 totals 19 residues. J was trimmed by 0 bases and V by 0 bases; bases with no gene match: 12. CDR3 sequence (DNA): TGTGCCAGCAGCTTAGCATGGGACAGGACAGGAGGGAACCAAGAGACCCAGTACTTC. Translation: CASSLAWDRTGGNQETQYF. Full variable domain (outside the CDR3, taken from reference TRBV7-6 and TRBJ2-5): GAGVSQSPRYKVTKRGQDVALRCDPISGHVSLYWYRQALGQGPEFLTYFNYEAQQDKSGLPNDRFSAERPEGSISTLTIQRTEQRDSAMYRCASSLAWDRTGGNQETQYFGPGTRLLVL.

V is TRBV9 and J is TRBJ2-5; D is unclear. This CDR3 is 14 amino acids long. The germline gives CDR1 SGDLS, CDR2 YYNGEE. The V and J ends lost 0 bases and 4 bases respectively, with 10 bases between them. CDR3 residues: CASSVGPAGETQYF. The CDR3 DNA follows: TGTGCCAGCAGCGTAGGGCCCGCTGGAGAGACCCAGTACTTC.

This clonotype occurred a few times. V usage is TRBV24-1 and J usage is TRBJ2-1; the match to TRBD2 covers 7 bases. Trimming took 2 bases from V and 0 from J; bases not matched to a gene: 6. The CDR3 totals 17 residues. The germline V gene encodes CDR1 KGHDR and CDR2 SFDVKD. CDR3 DNA: TGTGCCACCAGTGATTCCGCGGGAGCGATCTCCTACAATGAGCAGTTCTTC. Protein: CATSDSAGAISYNEQFF.

This clonotype was recorded a few times. This chain connects TRBV18 to TRBJ1-6; D might be TRBD1 (5 bases). V lost 3 bases and J 6 bases, leaving 12 bases between the germline ends. The germline V gene encodes CDR1 KGHSH and CDR2 LQKENI. The CDR3 totals 15 residues. The CDR3 region has the DNA TGTGCCAGCTCACCTACCGGGGCCCCTAATTCACCCCTCCACTTT. As protein: CASSPTGAPNSPLHF.

This clonotype has only a few counts. The chain links TRBV9 to TRBJ2-5; TRBD2 aligns across 12 bases. This CDR3 is 16 amino acids long. The V segment lost 3 bases and the J segment 4 bases; nucleotides outside the gene matches: 7. Germline assignment: CDR1 SGDLS and CDR2 YYNGEE. CDR3 sequence (DNA): TGTGCCAGCAGCGATCTCAGACTAGCGGGGGCAGAGACCCAGTACTTC. Translation gives CASSDLRLAGAETQYF.

The rearrangement links TRBV7-9 to TRBJ1-1; D unclear. Per the germline V gene, CDR1 is SEHNR and CDR2 is FQNEAQ (reference sequence). Trimming left V 5 bases short and J 0 bases short, with 10 bases between. This CDR3 has 14 residues. CDR3 residues: CASSPIPLNTEAFF. Written as DNA, the CDR3 is TGTGCCAGCAGCCCAATCCCTTTGAACACTGAAGCTTTCTTT.

V gene TRBV9 combines with J gene TRBJ1-4, with D tentatively TRBD1 (6 bases). The CDR3 consists of 17 residues. Germline assignment: CDR1 SGDLS and CDR2 YYNGEE. With 3 bases removed from V and 2 bases from J, the gap between germline ends came to 17 bases. In DNA form, the CDR3 reads TGTGCCAGCAGCGAGGCACAGGGTCGAATGACTAATGAAAAACTGTTTTTT. Protein: CASSEAQGRMTNEKLFF.

The V and J genes are TRBV3-1 and TRBJ2-7; 7 bases line up with TRBD2. This CDR3 region has 15 residues. Trimming at V came to 6 bases and at J to 5 bases, leaving 13 bases not matched to a gene. Germline values: CDR1 LGHDT, CDR2 YNNKEL (reference sequence). The CDR3 region is CASSPLAGVRNEQYF. CDR3 nucleotides: TGTGCCAGCAGTCCCCTGGCGGGAGTAAGGAACGAGCAGTACTTC.

This clonotype was seen repeatedly, ten times or more. V and J are TRBV5-1 and TRBJ2-3; D perhaps matches TRBD1 (6 bases). CDR1 SGHRS and CDR2 YFSETQ come from the germline V gene. The V end was cut by 7 bases, the J end by 0 bases, with 12 bases between. The CDR3 contains 14 residues. The CDR3 spells CASLRQGSTDTQYF. In nucleotides, the CDR3 is TGCGCCAGCTTAAGGCAGGGGAGCACAGATACGCAGTATTTT.

V and J are TRBV28 and TRBJ2-5; D is undetermined. V was shortened by 6 bases and J by 1 base, with 15 bases between the two germline ends. The CDR3 covers 15 residues. Germline assignment: CDR1 MDHEN and CDR2 SYDVKM. CDR3 loop: CASRRDVAAQETQYF. Here the CDR3 DNA reads TGTGCCAGCAGACGCGACGTCGCCGCCCAAGAGACCCAGTACTTC.

The sample holds many counts of this clonotype. J is TRBJ1-5 and V is TRBV20-1; perhaps TRBD1 as D (5 bases). Per the germline V gene, CDR1 is DFQATT and CDR2 is SNEGSKA (reference sequence). CDR3 length equals 16 residues. V was cut by 6 bases and J by 0 bases, with 18 bases left in between. The DNA of the CDR3 is TGCAGTGCCCCCGGGGGGTCGGCTTATAGCAATCAGCCCCAGCATTTT. This sequence encodes CSAPGGSAYSNQPQHF.

Only a few counts were recorded for this clonotype. The gene calls are TRBV5-1 and TRBJ1-2; possible D gene TRBD1, 5 bases. Germline V lookup: CDR1 SGHRS, CDR2 YFSETQ. V was clipped by 0 bases and J by 6 bases, with 24 bases between them. CDR3 length equals 18 residues. This CDR3 reads CASSLDPPGQGIRHGYTF. For the CDR3, the DNA is TGCGCCAGCAGCTTGGACCCCCCGGGGCAGGGAATACGCCATGGCTACACCTTC.

This clonotype turned up a few times. The J gene is TRBJ1-1, the V gene TRBV5-4, with 7 bases matching TRBD1. This CDR3 is 16 amino acids long. CDR1 and CDR2 from the germline V gene are SGHNT and YYREEE (reference sequence). Trimming at V came to 0 bases and at J to 0 bases, leaving 5 bases not matched to a gene. The CDR3 DNA reads TGTGCCAGCAGCTTGGGGTTGACAGGGTTGAACACTGAAGCTTTCTTT. Translating it yields CASSLGLTGLNTEAFF.